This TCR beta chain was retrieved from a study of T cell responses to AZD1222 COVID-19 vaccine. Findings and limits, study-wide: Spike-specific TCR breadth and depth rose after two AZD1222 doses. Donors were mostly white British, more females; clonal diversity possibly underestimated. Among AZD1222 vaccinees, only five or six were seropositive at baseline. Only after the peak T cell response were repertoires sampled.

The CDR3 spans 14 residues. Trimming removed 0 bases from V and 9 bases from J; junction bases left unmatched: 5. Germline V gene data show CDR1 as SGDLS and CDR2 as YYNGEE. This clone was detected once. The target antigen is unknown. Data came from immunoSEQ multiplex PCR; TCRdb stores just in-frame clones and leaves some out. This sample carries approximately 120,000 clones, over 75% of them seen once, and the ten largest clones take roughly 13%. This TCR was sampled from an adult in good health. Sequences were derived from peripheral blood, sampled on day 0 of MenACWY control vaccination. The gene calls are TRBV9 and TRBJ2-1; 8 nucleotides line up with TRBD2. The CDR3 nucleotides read TGTGCCAGCAGCGTAGCGGGAGGGCCATCTGAGCAGTTCTTC. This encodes CASSVAGGPSEQFF. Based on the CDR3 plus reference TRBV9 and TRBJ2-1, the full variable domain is DSGVTQTPKHLITATGQRVTLRCSPRSGDLSVYWYQQSLDQGLQFLIQYYNGEERAKGNILERFSAQQFPDLHSELNLSSLELGDSALYFCASSVAGGPSEQFFGPGTRLTVL.